Each of the 23 T cell receptor beta chains below was sequenced from the same sample in a study of breast tumors, draining lymph nodes, adjacent tissues (dated by TCRdb to about 2016). The method was multiplex PCR. Sequencing instrument: Illumina HiSeq 2000. Clones were called with MiXCR by TCRdb after fastp trimmed the public reads at Q25, and only in-frame beta chains were retained. Each entry merges the rows of one CDR3 protein and shows their most common DNA and genes. The sample includes around 230,000 distinct CDR3 sequences, with 32% observed a single time. In total, the top ten clones hold about 1.4% of the sample. The lymph node samples were taken from the axillary draining lymph nodes of breast cancer patients. Material for sequencing was axillary lymph node tissue. All receptors derive from a female donor with breast cancer. Some clones in this sample may be carry-over from other donors' samples.

This clonotype was detected many times. V is TRBV9 and J is TRBJ2-5, with TRBD2 matching over 8 bases. Germline V gene lookup returns CDR1 SGDLS and CDR2 YYNGEE. V lost 1 base to trimming and J lost 2 bases; unmatched junction nucleotides: 4. The CDR3 loop spans 15 amino acids. The CDR3 DNA sequence: TGTGCCAGCAGCGTAAACGGGAGGGTTCAAGAGACCCAGTACTTC. Its protein product is CASSVNGRVQETQYF. The entire variable domain, with the rest obtained from reference TRBV9 and TRBJ2-5, is as follows: DSGVTQTPKHLITATGQRVTLRCSPRSGDLSVYWYQQSLDQGLQFLIQYYNGEERAKGNILERFSAQQFPDLHSELNLSSLELGDSALYFCASSVNGRVQETQYFGPGTRLLVL.

The table lists this clonotype with many counts. This chain connects TRBV4-1 to TRBJ2-1; TRBD2 matches at 12 bases. CDR3 length equals 21 residues. The V and J ends lost 0 bases and 5 bases, in that order; junction bases with no gene match: 17. Germline-derived CDR1 and CDR2 are MGHRA and YSYEKL. CDR3 region: CASSQDVASGRAGERDNEQFF. The DNA for the CDR3 is TGCGCCAGCAGCCAAGATGTCGCTAGCGGGAGGGCCGGGGAAAGGGACAATGAGCAGTTCTTC.

The rearrangement links TRBV6-4 to TRBJ1-6; D is unresolved. With 8 bases removed from V and 6 bases from J, the gap between germline ends came to 20 bases. There are 16 residues in the CDR3. In germline, CDR1 is MRHNA, CDR2 SNTAGT. The CDR3 reads CASVTQKGGINSPLHF. The CDR3 DNA follows: TGTGCCAGCGTGACCCAGAAGGGCGGAATTAATTCACCCCTCCACTTT.

This clonotype was observed at least ten times. The rearrangement links TRBV20-1 to TRBJ1-2, with no clear D. V was pared by 5 bases and J by 8 bases, with 15 bases between. Germline loops: CDR1 DFQATT, CDR2 SNEGSKA (reference sequence). The CDR3 has 12 residues. As DNA, the CDR3 is TGCAGTGCTCAGACGGGCCGTGAAGGCTACACCTTC. It yields the protein CSAQTGREGYTF.

In DNA, the CDR3 is TGCAGTGCTAGAGTTCCGACAGGGACCTACGAGCAGTACTTC. Amino acid sequence: CSARVPTGTYEQYF. This chain links TRBV20-1 with TRBJ2-7, with 7 positions matching TRBD1. J gave up 2 bases and V 1 base, and 5 bases lay outside the gene matches. The CDR3 contains 14 residues. Germline CDR1 DFQATT, CDR2 SNEGSKA (reference sequence).

Concerning this clonotype: This may be a read error: a much more frequent sequence differs by one nucleotide. The V and J genes are TRBV10-1 and TRBJ2-3; 7 bases match TRBD2. This CDR3 has 15 amino acids. Germline CDR1 is WNHNN and CDR2 is SYGVQD (reference sequence). Unmatched junction bases numbered 14, after V lost 8 bases and J lost 6 bases. Here the CDR3 reads CASGGTTTILDTQYF. CDR3 DNA sequence: TGCGCCAGCGGGGGGACTACGACAATTCTCGATACGCAGTATTTT.

J is TRBJ1-4 and V is TRBV29-1; D is unresolved. V was pared by 8 bases and J by 4 bases, with 11 bases between. The CDR3 is 12 residues long. Germline assignment: CDR1 SQVTM and CDR2 ANQGSEA. This CDR3 reads CSSGTYNEKLFF. The DNA for the CDR3 is TGCAGCAGCGGAACTTATAATGAAAAACTGTTTTTT. The variable domain in full, with the rest retrieved from reference TRBV29-1 and TRBJ1-4, is SAVISQKPSRDICQRGTSLTIQCQVDSQVTMMFWYRQQPGQSLTLIATANQGSEATYESGFVIDKFPISRPNLTFSTLTVSNMSPEDSSIYLCSSGTYNEKLFFGSGTQLSVL.

A note on this clonotype: The conserved closing phenylalanine or tryptophan is absent in this CDR3, likely reflecting a read error. The V and J genes are TRBV5-1 and TRBJ2-3, with 8 bases aligning to TRBD1. CDR3 length equals 13 residues. The germline CDR1 and CDR2 sequences are SGHRS and YFSETQ. The DNA of the CDR3 is TGCGCCAGCAGCTGGACAGGGTCAGATACCCAGTATTCT. Translation gives CASSWTGSDTQYS.

The chain uses TRBV7-9 and TRBJ2-6; 9 bases are a match to TRBD2. The CDR3 loop spans 20 amino acids. J lost 2 bases, V lost 5 bases, and 16 bases had no gene match. The germline CDR1 and CDR2 sequences are SEHNR and FQNEAQ (reference sequence). This CDR3 reads CASSPGLAASRGAGANVLTF. The DNA of the CDR3 is TGTGCCAGCAGCCCGGGACTAGCAGCTTCTAGGGGGGCTGGGGCCAACGTCCTGACTTTC.

In its sample, this clonotype was seen many times. This chain joins TRBV20-1 and TRBJ2-7; D unresolved. This CDR3 comprises 14 residues. V lost 4 bases, J lost 0 bases, and 13 bases lay in between. Germline loops: CDR1 DFQATT, CDR2 SNEGSKA (reference sequence). CDR3 region: CSANGISSSYEQYF. CDR3 nucleotides: TGCAGTGCTAACGGAATTTCAAGCTCCTACGAGCAGTACTTC.

Concerning this clonotype itself: A much larger clone lies a single base off, so this may be a read error. The V call is TRBV6-5, the J call TRBJ2-2, with D possibly matching TRBD1 (6 bases). V was pared by 7 bases and J by 0 bases, with 12 bases between. The CDR3 sequence is 15 residues long. From germline, CDR1 is MNHEY and CDR2 SVGAGI. The CDR3 is CASKQGLANTGELFF. As DNA, the CDR3 is TGTGCCAGCAAACAGGGTCTAGCGAACACCGGGGAGCTGTTTTTT.

This clonotype was found many times. The gene calls are TRBV6-5 and TRBJ2-3, with D tentatively TRBD1 or TRBD2 (5 bases each). V was pared by 5 bases and J by 5 bases, with 8 bases between. In germline, CDR1 is MNHEY, CDR2 SVGAGI. The CDR3 spans 12 residues. CDR3 region: CASSERGDTQYF. The CDR3 DNA reads as TGTGCCAGCAGTGAGAGGGGAGATACGCAGTATTTT.

To note about this clonotype: This sequence may be a read error, since a much larger clone differs from it by one base. This is likely a read error, given that the CDR3 carries no conserved phenylalanine or tryptophan at its end. The gene calls are TRBV16 and TRBJ1-2, with D unresolved. V lost 0 bases and J lost 4, with 9 bases in between. The CDR3 runs 14 residues. CDR1 and CDR2 (germline): KGHSY, FQNENV. This CDR3 reads CASSQSPLTYGYTL. The CDR3, as DNA: TGTGCCAGCAGCCAATCGCCCCTTACCTATGGCTACACCCTC.

Comment on this clonotype: The limits of the CDR3 on the DNA are not certain, so only TCRdb's listed CDR3 is given. The gene calls are TRBV7-2 and TRBJ2-2; the DNA was not compared with TRBD2, the D call given in the table. The CDR3 is 24 residues long, ends included. CDR1 and CDR2 from the germline V gene are SGHTA and FQGNSA. This CDR3 is CASSLVGRASSEQYFGPGTGELFF.

Ten or more counts support this clonotype. J is TRBJ2-2 and V is TRBV29-1; 7 nucleotides align to TRBD1. Trimming at V came to 7 bases and at J to 4 bases, leaving 9 bases not matched to a gene. CDR1 SQVTM and CDR2 ANQGSEA come from the germline V gene. The CDR3 spans 14 residues. The CDR3 region is CSANRGVGTGELFF. The CDR3 coding sequence is TGCAGCGCGAACAGGGGAGTAGGCACCGGGGAGCTGTTTTTT.

V is TRBV10-3 and J is TRBJ2-1; D ambiguous. V lost 3 bases to trimming and J lost 3 bases, with 3 bases between them. This CDR3 region has 12 residues. Germline lookup yields CDR1 ENHRY and CDR2 SYGVKD. The CDR3 spells CAISDIYNEQFF. The CDR3 DNA sequence: TGTGCCATCAGTGATATCTACAATGAGCAGTTCTTC.

With respect to this clonotype: Sequence at one end of the junction differs from germline and may be a read error. This rearrangement joins TRBV4-3 to TRBJ1-1; maybe TRBD1 (5 bases). The CDR3 spans 15 residues. The germline V gene encodes CDR1 LGHNA and CDR2 YSLEER. The CDR3 nucleotides are TGCACCAGCAGCCAAGGAAGCGGGGGTAAGACTGAAGCTTTCTTT. Translating gives CTSSQGSGGKTEAFF.

The table lists this clonotype with many counts. Here the CDR3 reads CASSQDPRVQETQYF. CDR3 in DNA: TGTGCCAGCAGCCAAGATCCGAGGGTTCAGGAGACCCAGTACTTC. The chain joins TRBV3-1 to TRBJ2-5, with D perhaps matching TRBD2 (5 bases). CDR1 is LGHDT and CDR2 is YNNKEL in the germline V gene (reference sequence). CDR3 size: 15 residues. Trimming removed 0 bases from V and 5 bases from J, with 13 bases in between.

The chain couples TRBV20-1 to TRBJ2-7; TRBD2 aligns across 7 bases. Unmatched junction bases numbered 13, after V lost 5 bases and J lost 9 bases. The CDR3 consists of 13 residues. Germline-derived CDR1 and CDR2 are DFQATT and SNEGSKA (reference sequence). The CDR3 spells CSAQPGGTSAQYV. The CDR3, as DNA: TGCAGTGCTCAGCCGGGAGGAACCTCCGCGCAGTACGTC.

A word on this clonotype: This clone may be a read error of a much larger clone one base away. The CDR3 spells CSARASPGQADEQYF. CDR3 nucleotide sequence: TGCAGTGCTAGAGCCTCTCCGGGACAGGCAGACGAGCAGTACTTC. The rearrangement joins TRBV20-1 to TRBJ2-7, with 8 bases matching TRBD1. CDR1 DFQATT and CDR2 SNEGSKA come from the germline V gene (reference sequence). After removal of 1 base from V and 5 bases from J, the junction contained 10 bases not matched to a gene. The CDR3 loop spans 15 amino acids.

The rearrangement joins TRBV14 to TRBJ2-3, with 10 bases aligning to TRBD2. The V segment lost 1 base and the J segment 3 bases; nucleotides outside the gene matches: 10. Germline V gene lookup returns CDR1 SGHDN and CDR2 FVKESK. CDR3 size: 18 residues. This CDR3 reads CASSQVQASGRMTDTQYF. In DNA form, the CDR3 reads TGTGCCAGCAGCCAAGTACAGGCTAGCGGGAGAATGACAGATACGCAGTATTTT.

Notes on this clonotype: A much larger clone lies a single base off, so this may be a read error. The rearrangement joins TRBV6-1 to TRBJ2-7, with D possibly TRBD1 on 6 matching bases. This CDR3 is built from 13 residues. Germline V gene data show CDR1 as MNHNS and CDR2 as SASEGT. The V gene lost 5 bases and the J gene lost 3 bases, with 11 bases spanning the gap. As DNA, the CDR3 is TGTGCCAGCAGTCCCTCGGACAGCTACGAGCAGTACTTC. It specifies CASSPSDSYEQYF.

This clonotype showed up many times. The chain recombines TRBV6-2 or TRBV6-3 with TRBJ2-7, with D perhaps matching TRBD1 (6 bases). The CDR3 totals 13 residues. Germline CDR1 reads MNHEY; CDR2 reads SVGEGT. V lost 5 bases to trimming and J lost 0 bases, with 8 bases between them. CDR3 DNA sequence: TGTGCCAGCAGTCACAGGGACTCCTACGAGCAGTACTTC. The encoded protein is CASSHRDSYEQYF.